Below are 21 T cell receptor beta chains sequenced from a single sample in a study of blood T cell repertoires in COVID-19. The assay was immunoSEQ multiplex PCR, and TCRdb's table has in-frame clones only and misses some. The table lists roughly 200,000 clones, approximately 80% of them singletons. Sequenced sample: peripheral blood. The receptors stem from a woman aged 40 to 55 with COVID-19, enrolled during active disease.

The chain is built from TRBV28 and TRBJ2-5; D is possibly TRBD2 (6 bases). The CDR3 covers 12 residues. CDR1 is MDHEN, CDR2 SYDVKM, per germline. CDR3 amino acids: CASAWEVETQYF. The CDR3, as DNA: TGTGCTTCTGCGTGGGAGGTAGAGACCCAGTACTTC. The whole variable domain, remainder taken from reference TRBV28 and TRBJ2-5, is DVKVTQSSRYLVKRTGEKVFLECVQDMDHENMFWYRQDPGLGLRLIYFSYDVKMKEKGDIPEGYSVSREKKERFSLILESASTNQTSMYLCASAWEVETQYFGPGTRLLVL.

This clone is a singleton in its sample. V usage is TRBV5-1 and J usage is TRBJ1-4, with D possibly TRBD1 on 5 matching bases. V was cut by 0 bases and J by 5 bases, with 11 bases left in between. CDR1 and CDR2 from the germline V gene are SGHRS and YFSETQ. This CDR3 is built from 15 residues. The CDR3 loop reads CASSLATARNEKLFF. The CDR3 coding sequence is TGCGCCAGCAGCTTGGCGACAGCCCGAAATGAAAAACTGTTTTTT.

J is TRBJ2-1 and V is TRBV19; 8 bases line up with TRBD2. This CDR3 is built from 16 residues. Unmatched junction bases numbered 8, after V lost 0 bases and J lost 7 bases. Germline V gene sequence: CDR1 LNHDA, CDR2 SQIVND (reference sequence). The CDR3 nucleotides are TGTGCCAGTAGTATAGATCAGGGGACTAGAGGGAATGAGCAGTTCTTC. Protein product: CASSIDQGTRGNEQFF.

The gene calls are TRBV5-5 and TRBJ1-2, with D unresolved. The CDR3 is made up of 12 amino acids. V lost 2 bases and J lost 2, with 4 bases in between. CDR1 is SGHKS, CDR2 YYEKEE, per germline (reference sequence). This CDR3 is CASSLANYGYTF. The CDR3 DNA sequence: TGTGCCAGCAGCTTAGCCAACTATGGCTACACCTTC.

This rearrangement joins TRBV2 to TRBJ1-1, with 10 bases that match TRBD1. The germline gives CDR1 SNHLY, CDR2 FYNNEI. The CDR3 runs 12 residues. V dropped 6 bases and J dropped 11; count of bases not matched to a gene: 6. The CDR3 spells CASRTGGAGAFF. The CDR3 DNA reads TGTGCCAGCAGGACAGGGGGCGCTGGGGCTTTCTTT.

The gene calls are TRBV7-9 and TRBJ2-3; a weak D match, TRBD1 (5 bases). Trimming took 2 bases from V and 6 from J, leaving 9 bases between them. The CDR3 runs to 13 residues. Germline V lookup: CDR1 SEHNR, CDR2 FQNEAQ (reference sequence). CDR3 sequence reads: CASSLPGMDTQYF. Written as DNA, the CDR3 is TGTGCCAGCAGCTTACCAGGGATGGATACGCAGTATTTT.

The rearrangement uses TRBV9 and TRBJ2-3; D possibly corresponds to TRBD2 (7 bases). This CDR3 has 15 residues. The germline V and J ends were trimmed by 4 bases and 1 base, with 13 bases remaining between them. Germline assignment: CDR1 SGDLS and CDR2 YYNGEE. The CDR3 loop is CASSRRGARTDTQYF. DNA of the CDR3: TGTGCCAGCAGCAGACGGGGGGCTCGCACAGATACGCAGTATTTT.

CDR3 sequence: CATSGEGANTEAFF. Here the CDR3 DNA reads TGTGCCACCAGTGGGGAGGGCGCGAACACTGAAGCTTTCTTT. The chain uses TRBV24-1 and TRBJ1-1; D call uncertain. V lost 5 bases, J lost 1 base, and 10 bases lay in between. The germline gives CDR1 KGHDR, CDR2 SFDVKD. This CDR3 has 14 amino acids.

The chain couples TRBV13 to TRBJ2-3; TRBD2 aligns across 7 bases. Trimming took 1 base from V and 1 from J; bases not matched to a gene: 11. CDR1 PRHDT and CDR2 FYEKMQ come from the germline V gene (reference sequence). CDR3 length: 18 residues. The CDR3 coding sequence is TGTGCCAGCAGCTTAGATTCATCGGCGGGAGAGGGCACAGATACGCAGTATTTT. This gives the protein CASSLDSSAGEGTDTQYF.

This clone was recorded a few times. The J gene is TRBJ2-7, the V gene TRBV28; 8 nucleotides align to TRBD1. This CDR3 has 15 residues. The ends lost 2 bases at V and 7 bases at J; junction bases unmatched: 10. Per germline, CDR1 MDHEN and CDR2 SYDVKM. This CDR3 reads CASSLARGRVREQYF. In DNA, the CDR3 is TGTGCCAGCAGTTTAGCCAGGGGGCGCGTTAGGGAGCAGTACTTC.

This chain uses TRBV4-2 with TRBJ1-1; TRBD1 agrees at 8 bases. The germline gives CDR1 LGHNA, CDR2 YNFKEQ. This CDR3 has 17 amino acids. With V trimmed by 4 bases and J by 0 bases, 10 bases remained unmatched. Written as DNA, the CDR3 is TGTGCCAGCAGCCCCCAGGGGGCCGCGTCCGTGAACACTGAAGCTTTCTTT. Its translation is CASSPQGAASVNTEAFF.

The chain uses TRBV6-5 and TRBJ1-2; D is perhaps TRBD1 (5 bases). Trimming cost V 5 bases and J 4 bases, with 17 bases left between them. Germline V lookup: CDR1 MNHEY, CDR2 SVGAGI. The CDR3 length is 15 residues. The CDR3 coding sequence is TGTGCCAGCAGTACACTTAGTCTCGGGGGCTATGGCTACACCTTC. Translation: CASSTLSLGGYGYTF.

This chain links TRBV7-6 with TRBJ2-1; 16 positions agree with TRBD2. This CDR3 is 17 amino acids long. Trimming removed 5 bases from V and 2 bases from J; junction bases left unmatched: 3. Germline loops: CDR1 SGHVS, CDR2 FNYEAQ. The CDR3 coding sequence is TGTGCCAGCAGCATCGGGACTAGCGGGGGGGCCTACAATGAGCAGTTCTTC. This gives the protein CASSIGTSGGAYNEQFF.

The rearrangement uses TRBV25-1 and TRBJ2-7; TRBD2 matches at 12 bases. The CDR3 consists of 15 residues. V lost 4 bases and J lost 9; bases outside the gene matches: 10. Looked up from germline, CDR1 is MGHDK and CDR2 is SYGVNS. Written as DNA, the CDR3 is TGTGCCAGCAGTGCCCTAGGACTAGCGGGATGGGGGCAGTACTTC. Amino acid sequence: CASSALGLAGWGQYF.

The J gene is TRBJ2-1, the V gene TRBV2, with 7 nucleotides matching TRBD2. The V segment lost 1 base and the J segment 5 bases; nucleotides outside the gene matches: 8. Germline V gene lookup returns CDR1 SNHLY and CDR2 FYNNEI. The CDR3 contains 16 residues. The CDR3 DNA sequence: TGTGCCAGCAGTGAAGTGGGGAGGGACTTGAACAATGAGCAGTTCTTC. Its protein is CASSEVGRDLNNEQFF.

The genes are TRBV3-1 (or the pseudogene TRBV3-2) and TRBJ2-5; 7 bases line up with TRBD2. Germline CDR1 LGHDT, CDR2 YNNKEL (reference sequence). With V trimmed by 4 bases and J by 7 bases, 15 bases remained unmatched. The CDR3 totals 16 residues. The CDR3 loop is CASSLIPIAGDGTQYF. In DNA, the CDR3 is TGTGCCAGCAGCCTGATCCCAATAGCGGGCGACGGGACCCAGTACTTC.

The genes are TRBV28 and TRBJ2-7, with 7 bases matching TRBD1. The trim removed 6 bases at V and 2 bases at J, leaving 22 bases unmatched. Germline values: CDR1 MDHEN, CDR2 SYDVKM. The CDR3 consists of 19 residues. The CDR3 loop is CASRGQSPDLGYSPYEQYF. The CDR3 region has the DNA TGTGCCAGCAGGGGACAGTCCCCGGATTTAGGTTACAGTCCCTACGAGCAGTACTTC.

This chain connects TRBV29-1 to TRBJ2-7; no clear D. The V and J ends lost 4 bases and 3 bases respectively, with 13 bases between them. Germline V gives CDR1 SQVTM, CDR2 ANQGSEA. This CDR3 has 13 amino acids. CDR3 residues: CSVASVYFYEQYF. In DNA form, the CDR3 reads TGCAGCGTTGCTTCGGTATATTTCTACGAGCAGTACTTC.

V gene TRBV18 combines with J gene TRBJ2-3, with TRBD1 as a possible D gene (5 bases). Germline V gives CDR1 KGHSH, CDR2 LQKENI. The CDR3 is 15 amino acids. Trimming cost V 2 bases and J 5 bases, with 14 bases left between them. CDR3 in amino acids: CASSPRGPLGDTQYF. In nucleotides, the CDR3 is TGTGCCAGCTCACCAAGGGGTCCCCTCGGAGATACGCAGTATTTT.

V is TRBV5-5 and J is TRBJ2-7, with 8 nucleotides matching TRBD2. The ends lost 0 bases at V and 4 bases at J; junction bases unmatched: 18. Germline V lookup: CDR1 SGHKS, CDR2 YYEKEE (reference sequence). CDR3 size: 19 residues. Written as DNA, the CDR3 is TGTGCCAGCAGCTTGGAAGAGTACGGCGGATCACTAGCGGTTTACGAGCAGTACTTC. Encoded protein: CASSLEEYGGSLAVYEQYF.

J is TRBJ1-1 and V is TRBV7-9; D is ambiguous. The germline V gene encodes CDR1 SEHNR and CDR2 FQNEAQ (reference sequence). CDR3 length: 14 amino acids. Between the trimmed V and J ends, which lost 1 base and 1 base, there was a span of 7 bases. Here the CDR3 reads CASSLGARNTEAFF. CDR3 nucleotides: TGTGCCAGCAGCTTAGGGGCGAGGAACACTGAAGCTTTCTTT.